This TCR beta chain was found in a study of Graves' ophthalmopathy and Graves' hyperthyroidism. Regarding the study as a whole: Most clonotypes expanded in thyroid above 0.001 frequency were present in blood too.

About this clonotype itself: The antigen is unknown.

The germline CDR1 and CDR2 sequences are SNHLY and FYNNEI. The CDR3 runs to 14 residues. The J segment lost 7 bases and the V segment lost 8 bases, leaving 11 bases of the junction unmatched. For repertoire sequencing, the TCR beta CDR3 regions were amplified from RNA transcripts. HTBI-primed RT-PCR formed the first round, and a multiplex PCR formed the second. TCRdb independently ran MiXCR on the multiplex PCR reads; one entry per CDR3 protein. Of approximately 700,000 distinct CDR3 sequences listed, approximately 39% were seen once; the top ten hold over 2.5%. The sequence was obtained from an adult man with Graves' ophthalmopathy. This chain links TRBV2 with TRBJ1-5; 7 nucleotides match TRBD1. Sequencing input: peripheral blood. CDR3 loop: CASRSTGRQQPQHF. The CDR3 nucleotides read TGTGCCAGCCGATCGACAGGGCGTCAACAGCCCCAGCATTTT.